A single sample is the source of the 25 T cell receptor beta chains below, sequenced in a study of T cells in Graves' hyperthyroidism and ophthalmopathy. Amplified regions were TCR beta CDR3 sequences from RNA transcripts. The HTBI primer set drove a first-round RT-PCR of the TCR CDR3. TCRdb passed the multiplex PCR reads through MiXCR, listing each CDR3 protein once. The sample lists a few hundred thousand distinct CDR3 sequences, under 25% occurring once. The sequenced sample consisted of blood. These receptors came from a man aged 18 to 29 with Graves' hyperthyroidism.

The chain recombines TRBV30 with TRBJ1-2; D not resolved. Germline CDR1 is GTSNPN and CDR2 is SVGIG (reference sequence). The V gene lost 4 bases and the J gene lost 8 bases, with 11 bases spanning the gap. CDR3 length equals 11 residues. In DNA form, the CDR3 reads TGTGCCTGGATTAAATCTCAGGGCTACACCTTC. Translated, it gives CAWIKSQGYTF. Together with reference TRBV30 and TRBJ1-2, the CDR3 gives the full variable domain: SQTIHQWPATLVQPVGSPLSLECTVEGTSNPNLYWYRQAAGRGLQLLFYSVGIGQISSEVPQNLSASRPQDRQFILSSKKLLLSDSGFYLCAWIKSQGYTFGSGTRLTVV.

At least ten counts were recorded for this clonotype. The gene calls are TRBV5-1 and TRBJ1-2; perhaps TRBD1 as D (6 bases). Trimming cost V 3 bases and J 8 bases, with 14 bases left between them. Germline CDR1 and CDR2: SGHRS and YFSETQ. CDR3 length: 13 residues. DNA of the CDR3: TGCGCCAGCAGCTCACAGGGATTGGGCGGCTACACCTTC. As protein: CASSSQGLGGYTF.

The J gene is TRBJ2-5, the V gene TRBV12-3 or TRBV12-4; no clear D. The CDR3 consists of 13 residues. The ends were cut back, 5 bases at V and 3 bases at J, with 10 bases in the middle. The CDR3 reads CASSPPFEETQYF. The CDR3 DNA is TGTGCCAGCAGTCCCCCGTTCGAAGAGACCCAGTACTTC.

V usage is TRBV28 and J usage is TRBJ2-5; 8 nucleotides agree with TRBD1. CDR3 length: 15 residues. The germline CDR1 and CDR2 sequences are MDHEN and SYDVKM. The ends lost 4 bases at V and 4 bases at J; junction bases unmatched: 8. Here the CDR3 reads CASSSLQGAGETQYF. The CDR3 DNA is TGTGCCAGCAGTTCACTCCAGGGGGCTGGAGAGACCCAGTACTTC.

The V gene is TRBV2, the J gene TRBJ2-5; 10 bases are shared with TRBD2. After removal of 6 bases from V and 4 bases from J, the junction contained 2 bases not matched to a gene. The CDR3 has 13 amino acids. Germline values: CDR1 SNHLY, CDR2 FYNNEI. As DNA, the CDR3 is TGTGCCAGCAGACTAGCGGGAAGAGAGACCCAGTACTTC. It yields the protein CASRLAGRETQYF.

The chain is built from TRBV7-9 and TRBJ2-2; D is uncertain. The CDR3 consists of 15 residues. Germline CDR1 and CDR2: SEHNR and FQNEAQ (reference sequence). Between the trimmed V and J ends, which lost 5 bases and 4 bases, there was a span of 14 bases. The CDR3 DNA sequence: TGTGCCAGCAGCCCCCCAGGAATGAGCACCGGGGAGCTGTTTTTT. Its translation is CASSPPGMSTGELFF.

This clonotype was picked up many times. CDR3 nucleotides: TGTGCCAGCAGTGATGGCGTGGTAGACCAAGAGACCCAGTACTTC. Its protein product is CASSDGVVDQETQYF. The chain carries TRBV6-1 and TRBJ2-5, with unresolved D. Trimming cost V 3 bases and J 0 bases, with 11 bases left between them. Germline V gene lookup returns CDR1 MNHNS and CDR2 SASEGT. The length of the CDR3 is 15 residues.

The V call is TRBV12-5, the J call TRBJ2-5; 7 nucleotides line up with TRBD1. Germline-derived CDR1 and CDR2 are LGHNT and FRNRAP. The CDR3 is 14 amino acids. Trimming at V came to 1 base and at J to 4 bases, leaving 3 bases not matched to a gene. This CDR3 reads CASGLAQGSETQYF. The DNA for the CDR3 is TGTGCTAGTGGTTTGGCACAGGGGTCAGAGACCCAGTACTTC.

Many counts were recorded for this clonotype. V usage is TRBV6-1 and J usage is TRBJ2-2, with D hard to call. Trimming shortened V by 10 bases and J by 5 bases, and 17 bases separated the two germline ends. This CDR3 spans 14 amino acids. The germline V gene encodes CDR1 MNHNS and CDR2 SASEGT. The CDR3 reads CANTKVRWTGELFF. The CDR3 region has the DNA TGTGCCAACACCAAAGTCAGGTGGACCGGGGAGCTGTTTTTT.

The sample holds many counts of this clonotype. This rearrangement joins TRBV6-1 to TRBJ1-1; the D is unclear. CDR1 and CDR2 from the germline V gene are MNHNS and SASEGT. Trimming took 2 bases from V and 5 from J, leaving 6 bases between them. The CDR3 is 12 amino acids. This chain's CDR3 is CASSELGTEAFF. As DNA, the CDR3 is TGTGCCAGCAGTGAACTTGGTACTGAAGCTTTCTTT.

In its sample, this clonotype was seen many times. V is TRBV12-3 or TRBV12-4 and J is TRBJ1-5; D may be TRBD1 (5 bases). The CDR3 is 17 amino acids. Trimming removed 0 bases at V and 2 bases at J, with 14 bases between. Written as DNA, the CDR3 is TGTGCCAGCAGTTTAGCCTTAGGAGGGGCCGGCAATCAGCCCCAGCATTTT. It specifies CASSLALGGAGNQPQHF.

Only a few counts were recorded for this clonotype. The V call is TRBV6-5, the J call TRBJ2-5; D gene uncertain. V lost 4 bases, J lost 2 bases, and 14 bases lay in between. The germline gives CDR1 MNHEY, CDR2 SVGAGI. The CDR3 runs to 15 residues. CDR3 protein: CASSSSPANQETQYF. In DNA form, the CDR3 reads TGTGCCAGCAGTTCCTCTCCCGCCAATCAAGAGACCCAGTACTTC.

Many counts were recorded for this clonotype. The chain has TRBV29-1 and TRBJ1-2; TRBD1 is a possible D gene (6 bases). There are 14 residues in the CDR3. Per the germline V gene, CDR1 is SQVTM and CDR2 is ANQGSEA. Trimming stripped 7 bases from V and 8 bases from J, with 23 bases between. Here the CDR3 reads CSARGGWGTGGYTF. The DNA for the CDR3 is TGCAGCGCGCGAGGGGGATGGGGAACTGGCGGCTACACCTTC.

The chain links TRBV2 to TRBJ2-7, with 7 bases fitting TRBD2. The V segment lost 10 bases and the J segment 6 bases; nucleotides outside the gene matches: 9. Germline V lookup: CDR1 SNHLY, CDR2 FYNNEI. This CDR3 has 12 residues. The CDR3 loop is CAIRMGGSEQYF. In DNA form, the CDR3 reads TGTGCCATCAGAATGGGGGGGAGCGAGCAGTACTTC.

This rearrangement joins TRBV11-2 to TRBJ2-5; 8 bases match TRBD1. CDR1 SGHAT and CDR2 FQNNGV come from the germline V gene. This CDR3 comprises 13 residues. V was pared by 1 base and J by 7 bases, with 2 bases of the junction left unmatched. As DNA, the CDR3 is TGTGCCAGCAGCTTAGTTCAGGGGGCGACCCAGTACTTC. Translating it yields CASSLVQGATQYF.

This clonotype was counted ten times or more. The genes are TRBV7-8 and TRBJ1-1; a possible D gene is TRBD1 (5 bases). Germline V lookup: CDR1 SGHVS, CDR2 FQNEAQ. The CDR3 totals 16 residues. Trimming took 1 base from V and 5 from J, leaving 17 bases between them. The CDR3, as DNA: TGTGCCAGCAGCTTAGAAAGGGGCTCCATAAGGACTGAAGCTTTCTTT. This encodes CASSLERGSIRTEAFF. Based on the CDR3 plus reference TRBV7-8 and TRBJ1-1, the full variable domain is GAGVSQSPRYKVAKRGQDVALRCDPISGHVSLFWYQQALGQGPEFLTYFQNEAQLDKSGLPSDRFFAERPEGSVSTLKIQRTQQEDSAVYLCASSLERGSIRTEAFFGQGTRLTVV.

The gene calls are TRBV2 and TRBJ2-7, with no clear D. Germline V gene lookup returns CDR1 SNHLY and CDR2 FYNNEI. CDR3 length: 13 residues. The V gene lost 11 bases and the J gene lost 0 bases, with 14 bases spanning the gap. The CDR3 region is CASSKDLSYEQYF. The CDR3 region has the DNA TGTGCCTCCTCGAAGGACCTCTCCTACGAGCAGTACTTC. The full variable domain, its missing parts supplied by reference TRBV2 and TRBJ2-7, is EPEVTQTPSHQVTQMGQEVILRCVPISNHLYFYWYRQILGQKVEFLVSFYNNEISEKSEIFDDQFSVERPDGSNFTLKIRSTKLEDSAMYFCASSKDLSYEQYFGPGTRLTVT.

This clonotype occurred a few times. The rearrangement links TRBV28 to TRBJ2-5; TRBD2 agrees at 8 bases. Germline assignment: CDR1 MDHEN and CDR2 SYDVKM. The length of the CDR3 is 15 residues. J lost 5 bases, V lost 4 bases, and 9 bases had no gene match. The CDR3 coding sequence is TGTGCCAGCAGTTATTACGGACTAGCTCGGGAGACCCAGTACTTC. Its translation is CASSYYGLARETQYF.

This clonotype was picked up many times. The chain couples TRBV3-1 to TRBJ1-5; D not resolved. CDR1 LGHDT and CDR2 YNNKEL come from the germline V gene (reference sequence). V was cut by 0 bases and J by 3 bases, with 6 bases left in between. There are 14 residues in the CDR3. CDR3 loop: CASSQEGSNQPQHF. For the CDR3, the DNA is TGTGCCAGCAGCCAAGAGGGGTCCAATCAGCCCCAGCATTTT.

This clonotype was observed a few times. The chain uses TRBV6-1 and TRBJ1-1; D unresolved. The germline gives CDR1 MNHNS, CDR2 SASEGT. Between the trimmed V and J ends, which lost 4 bases and 11 bases, there was a span of 17 bases. The CDR3 has 13 residues. The CDR3 nucleotides are TGTGCCAGCAGTGTCACCTTGGACGGCGGCGCTTTCTTT. This translates into CASSVTLDGGAFF.

This sequence joins TRBV6-5 and TRBJ1-3, with D uncertain. The germline CDR1 and CDR2 sequences are MNHEY and SVGAGI. V was pared by 4 bases and J by 0 bases, with 10 bases between. The CDR3 length is 15 residues. CDR3 sequence reads: CASSSSDLSGNTIYF. The CDR3 DNA reads as TGTGCCAGCAGTTCCAGTGACCTCTCTGGAAACACCATATATTTT.

The chain combines TRBV2 with TRBJ1-2; no reliable D call. V lost 5 bases to trimming and J lost 8 bases, with 18 bases between them. Germline V lookup: CDR1 SNHLY, CDR2 FYNNEI. This CDR3 comprises 14 residues. CDR3 sequence reads: CASSPQGPPGGYTF. CDR3 DNA sequence: TGTGCCAGCAGTCCCCAAGGCCCCCCGGGCGGCTACACCTTC.

A few counts support this clonotype. The chain carries TRBV5-1 and TRBJ1-1; tentatively, D is TRBD1 (6 bases). Trimming pared 6 bases from V and 1 base from J, leaving 16 bases between. The CDR3 contains 15 residues. Per the germline V gene, CDR1 is SGHRS and CDR2 is YFSETQ. CDR3 DNA sequence: TGCGCCAGCACCCTGTGGGGGGGGCGGAACACTGAAGCTTTCTTT. The encoded protein is CASTLWGGRNTEAFF.

This clonotype occurred many times. The rearrangement joins TRBV10-2 to TRBJ1-2, with TRBD1 matching over 7 bases. Germline V lookup: CDR1 WSHSY, CDR2 SAAADI. There are 16 residues in the CDR3. Trimming at V came to 10 bases and at J to 5 bases, leaving 19 bases not matched to a gene. CDR3 bases: TGCGCCACCACAATCTCTCGGGACAGCCCATTATATGGCTACACCTTC. Amino acids: CATTISRDSPLYGYTF.

This clonotype has only a few counts. The chain recombines TRBV30 with TRBJ1-6; D gene ambiguous. Trimming cost V 3 bases and J 7 bases, with 4 bases left between them. The CDR3 loop spans 11 amino acids. CDR1 GTSNPN and CDR2 SVGIG come from the germline V gene (reference sequence). CDR3 amino acids: CAWSTNSPLHF. The CDR3 DNA follows: TGTGCCTGGAGCACCAATTCACCCCTCCACTTT. Combining the CDR3 with reference TRBV30 and TRBJ1-6 gives the whole variable domain SQTIHQWPATLVQPVGSPLSLECTVEGTSNPNLYWYRQAAGRGLQLLFYSVGIGQISSEVPQNLSASRPQDRQFILSSKKLLLSDSGFYLCAWSTNSPLHFGNGTRLTVT.